The rows below give T cell receptor beta chains drawn from one sample of a study of a mutant IDH1 vaccine in newly diagnosed glioma. These receptors have no known antigen. This table comes from immunoSEQ multiplex PCR, and its TCRdb copy is limited to in-frame clones, with some not included. Here the sample spans more than 35,000 clones, roughly 71% being singletons. The sequences come from PBMCs, collected from a glioma patient whose treatment included an IDH1 peptide vaccine. These receptors were obtained from a man aged 35 to 55 with glioma. Each CDR3 is given with its conserved first and last residue. D genes are given only for firm matches. The listing skips clone size in some rows; elsewhere it reads once, few, many or a size class.

CDR3aa | CDR3nt | d_gene | j_gene | abundance | v_gene
CASSYYLWSAGTSCEQYF | TGTGCCAGCAGTTATTACCTTTGGTCGGCGGGAACCTCGTGCGAGCAGTACTTC | NA | TRBJ2-7 | NA | TRBV27
CASSFSRTSGLDGELFF | TGCGCCAGCAGCTTTAGCCGGACTAGCGGGTTGGACGGGGAGCTGTTTTTT | TRBD2 | TRBJ2-2 | NA | TRBV5-1
CASSKARAGDNQPQHF | TGTGCCAGCAGCAAAGCGAGGGCAGGGGATAATCAGCCCCAGCATTTT | NA | TRBJ1-5 | NA | TRBV21-1
CATSRAGTGEETQYF | TGTGCCACCAGCAGAGCCGGGACAGGGGAGGAGACCCAGTACTTC | TRBD1 | TRBJ2-5 | NA | TRBV15
CASSVYSLTDEQFF | TGTGCCAGCAGTGTTTACTCGCTGACTGATGAGCAGTTCTTC | NA | TRBJ2-1 | NA | TRBV25-1
CASSISTTKGYTF | TGTGCCAGTAGTATATCGACAACGAAGGGCTACACCTTC | NA | TRBJ1-2 | once | TRBV19
CAWSSTTSGGNEQFF | TGTGCCTGGAGCTCCACGACTAGCGGGGGGAATGAGCAGTTCTTC | TRBD2 | TRBJ2-1 | NA | TRBV30
CASSLLASGSGEQFF | TGTGCCAGCAGCTTGTTGGCTAGCGGGAGCGGTGAGCAGTTCTTC | TRBD2 | TRBJ2-1 | NA | TRBV5-5
CASSPGQGTTGELFF | TGTGCCAGCAGCCCCGGACAGGGAACCACCGGGGAGCTGTTTTTT | TRBD1 | TRBJ2-2 | NA | TRBV9
CASSDNRGDYGYTF | TGTGCCAGCAGTGACAACAGGGGGGACTATGGCTACACCTTC | TRBD1 | TRBJ1-2 | few | TRBV2
CASSRQVSNQPQHF | TGTGCCAGCAGCCGGCAGGTGAGCAATCAGCCCCAGCATTTT | NA | TRBJ1-5 | NA | TRBV6-1
CASSEVYNTEAFF | TGCGCCAGCAGTGAAGTGTATAACACTGAAGCTTTCTTT | NA | TRBJ1-1 | NA | TRBV10-2
CASSFKGNQLQHF | TGTGCCAGCAGTTTTAAGGGAAATCAGCTCCAGCATTTT | NA | TRBJ1-5 | few | TRBV6-6
CASSEFTGAAYNEQFF | TGCGCCAGCAGTGAGTTTACAGGAGCGGCCTACAATGAGCAGTTCTTC | NA | TRBJ2-1 | NA | TRBV10-1
CATRSEDNYGYTF | TGCGCCACAAGGTCGGAGGATAACTATGGCTACACCTTC | NA | TRBJ1-2 | NA | TRBV10-2
CASSPRTARTSNTEAFF | TGTGCCAGCTCACCTCGGACGGCTCGTACCTCGAACACTGAAGCTTTCTTT | NA | TRBJ1-1 | NA | TRBV18
CASSVSPWGGYNEQFF | TGTGCCAGCAGCGTAAGTCCCTGGGGAGGGTACAATGAGCAGTTCTTC | TRBD2 | TRBJ2-1 | NA | TRBV9
CASSLSGTYNEKLFF | TGTGCCAGCAGTTTATCAGGGACCTATAATGAAAAACTGTTTTTT | NA | TRBJ1-4 | NA | TRBV27
CASSLERFQETQYF | TGTGCCAGCAGCTTAGAAAGATTTCAAGAGACCCAGTACTTC | NA | TRBJ2-5 | NA | TRBV7-9
CASRTSGGEQFF | TGTGCCAGCCGGACTAGCGGCGGTGAGCAGTTCTTC | TRBD2 | TRBJ2-1 | NA | TRBV6-5
CASSAGPGTQYTGELFF | TGTGCCAGCAGCGCCGGTCCCGGGACACAATACACCGGGGAGCTGTTTTTT | NA | TRBJ2-2 | NA | TRBV7-8
CASSEDRGRYGYTF | TGTGCCAGCAGTGAAGACAGGGGGCGCTATGGCTACACCTTC | TRBD1 | TRBJ1-2 | few | TRBV6-1
CASRTQPSGGNTGELFF | TGCGCCAGCAGGACACAGCCAAGCGGGGGAAACACCGGGGAGCTGTTTTTT | TRBD2 | TRBJ2-2 | NA | TRBV5-1
CASSLRAEGVYNEQFF | TGTGCCAGCAGCTTAAGAGCGGAAGGTGTTTACAATGAGCAGTTCTTC | NA | TRBJ2-1 | NA | TRBV11-2
CASNPDYTGELFF | TGTGCCAGCAATCCGGATTACACCGGGGAGCTGTTTTTT | NA | TRBJ2-2 | NA | TRBV9
CASSPRVIGATDNGYTF | TGTGCCAGCTCACCACGAGTGATCGGGGCCACGGATAATGGCTACACCTTC | NA | TRBJ1-2 | NA | TRBV18
CSVGRISAGYTF | TGCAGCGTAGGTCGAATCTCTGCTGGCTACACCTTC | NA | TRBJ1-2 | NA | TRBV29-1
CASRRLAGDGEQFF | TGCGCCAGCAGACGACTAGCGGGAGACGGTGAGCAGTTCTTC | TRBD2 | TRBJ2-1 | NA | TRBV5-1
CASSPGLAGGTYEQYF | TGTGCCAGCTCACCGGGACTAGCGGGTGGGACCTACGAGCAGTACTTC | TRBD2 | TRBJ2-7 | NA | TRBV18
CASSYSRHSYEQYF | TGTGCCAGCAGTTACTCGAGGCACTCCTACGAGCAGTACTTC | NA | TRBJ2-7 | NA | TRBV6-5
CASSPDRGEQFF | TGTGCCAGCAGCCCGGACAGGGGTGAGCAGTTCTTC | TRBD1 | TRBJ2-1 | once | TRBV5-5
CASRERDSVSGANVLTF | TGTGCCAGCAGGGAACGGGACAGCGTCTCTGGGGCCAACGTCCTGACTTTC | TRBD1 | TRBJ2-6 | medium-sized | TRBV2
CASSLGIRDTDTQYF | TGTGCCAGCAGCTTAGGTATACGGGACACAGATACGCAGTATTTT | NA | TRBJ2-3 | NA | TRBV7-9